These T cell receptor beta chains were read from a single sample in a study of cytomegalovirus exposure and HLA in healthy donors. Produced via immunoSEQ multiplex PCR; TCRdb's table is partial and in-frame only. The sample yields 200,000 to 250,000 clones, more than 75% seen once. Sequencing used PBMCs. The receptors were sampled from a human donor in good health. Both conserved end residues are part of each CDR3. A D gene is named only where the DNA matches it firmly. Clone size is stated in some rows and not others, as once, few, many or a class when expanded.

v_gene,d_gene,j_gene,abundance,CDR3nt,CDR3aa
TRBV6-6,TRBD1,TRBJ1-2,.,TGTGCCAGCAGTAGACCGGGACAGGGCGATGGCTACACCTTC,CASSRPGQGDGYTF
TRBV7-2,.,TRBJ2-3,.,TGTGCCAGCAGCTTCATCGGCGGATACTACGATACGCAGTATTTT,CASSFIGGYYDTQYF
TRBV5-5,.,TRBJ1-1,.,TGTGCCAGCAGCAACAGATGGAGGTCGGGCACTGAAGCTTTCTTT,CASSNRWRSGTEAFF
TRBV5-1,TRBD1,TRBJ1-1,.,TGCGCCAGCAGCTTGGGGACAGGGGGCTTGAAGACTGAAGCTTTCTTT,CASSLGTGGLKTEAFF
TRBV10-3,TRBD2,TRBJ2-1,.,TGTGCCATCAGTGATCTGGGGACTAGCGGACCAGATGTGGATGAGCAGTTCTTC,CAISDLGTSGPDVDEQFF
TRBV20-1,.,TRBJ2-7,.,TGCAGTGTCCAAAAGGCGGGGCAGTACTTC,CSVQKAGQYF
TRBV7-9,.,TRBJ2-1,once,TGTGCCAGCAGCCTAAGGGGCATAATTTCGGATGAGCAGTTCTTC,CASSLRGIISDEQFF
TRBV6-6,.,TRBJ2-7,.,TGTGCCAGCAGTCCCTTACGGGACTCCTACGAGCAGTACTTC,CASSPLRDSYEQYF
TRBV13,.,TRBJ2-1,.,TGTGCCAGCAGCGTCCCCGGGTCCTACAATGAGCAGTTCTTC,CASSVPGSYNEQFF
TRBV28,TRBD1,TRBJ2-5,.,TGTGCCAGCAGCGAGGCGAGGGGGCTAAAAAGGGGTGATAGGACCGAGACCCAGTACTTC,CASSEARGLKRGDRTETQYF
TRBV5-4,.,TRBJ2-5,.,TGTGCCAGCAGCGAAACTACGAAAGAGACCCAGTACTTC,CASSETTKETQYF
TRBV4-2,TRBD1,TRBJ2-5,.,TGTGCCAGCAGCCAAGCAGGGGGAGATTACACGGAGACCCAGTACTTC,CASSQAGGDYTETQYF
TRBV6-6,.,TRBJ2-7,.,TGTGCCAGCAGCAAACCGGAGAGTTCCACCTACGAGCAGTACTTC,CASSKPESSTYEQYF
TRBV29-1,TRBD2,TRBJ2-1,.,TGCAGCGTTGAAGGGCGGGAGGGCCACTACAATGAGCAGTTCTTC,CSVEGREGHYNEQFF
TRBV28,.,TRBJ2-7,once,TGTGCCAGCAGTGTTTCAAGCGGAGACTCCTACGAGCAGTACTTC,CASSVSSGDSYEQYF
TRBV15,TRBD1,TRBJ1-1,.,TGTGCCACCAGCAGAGCTGGACAGGGGCCGGAGACTGAAGCTTTCTTT,CATSRAGQGPETEAFF
TRBV30,.,TRBJ2-7,.,TGTGCCTGGAGTGTAGACAGGCAATACGAGCAGTACTTC,CAWSVDRQYEQYF
TRBV5-1,.,TRBJ2-1,.,TGCGCCAGCAGCTTGGACGGCTACAATGAGCAGTTCTTC,CASSLDGYNEQFF
TRBV28,TRBD1,TRBJ1-5,.,TGTGCCAGCGTTGGGAGACAGGGGGTTCAGCCCCAGCATTTT,CASVGRQGVQPQHF
TRBV5-1,.,TRBJ1-6,.,TGCGCCAGCAGCTTGGCGACGGGTAGCTCCTATAATTCACCCCTCCACTTT,CASSLATGSSYNSPLHF
TRBV7-2,.,TRBJ2-4,.,TGTGCCAGCAGCCCGACAGGAAGCTCCCTACCTTGGAACATTCAGTACTTC,CASSPTGSSLPWNIQYF
TRBV10-3,.,TRBJ2-1,.,TGTGCCATCAGTGACCTTACTAGCGAACCAGAAGGGGGTAATGAGCAGTTCTTC,CAISDLTSEPEGGNEQFF
TRBV5-4,.,TRBJ2-5,.,TGTGCCAGCAGCTTGGTCGAGAGGCGAGAGACCCAGTACTTC,CASSLVERRETQYF
TRBV2,TRBD2,TRBJ2-2,.,TGTGCCAGCAGTCCCCGACTAGCTGTCGGGGAGCTGTTTTTT,CASSPRLAVGELFF
TRBV5-1,TRBD2,TRBJ2-1,.,TGCGCCAGCAGAGAAGCCTCCATCGGACTAGCGGAGCACAATGAGCAGTTCTTC,CASREASIGLAEHNEQFF
TRBV11-2,TRBD2,TRBJ2-1,once,TGTGCCAGCAGCTTACGTAAACGCTTAGCGGGTTCCAATGAGCAGTTCTTC,CASSLRKRLAGSNEQFF
TRBV2,TRBD1,TRBJ1-2,.,TGTGCCAGCCCTAAACAGGGGCGGACCTATGGCTACACCTTC,CASPKQGRTYGYTF
TRBV19,.,TRBJ2-1,.,TGTGCCAGTAGTGCGGGACTTCCTAGCTCCTACAATGAGCAGTTCTTC,CASSAGLPSSYNEQFF
TRBV5-1,.,TRBJ2-2,once,TGCGCCAGCAGCTTGGATTGGGGCGTCGGCACCGGGGAGCTGTTTTTT,CASSLDWGVGTGELFF
TRBV2,TRBD2,TRBJ2-7,.,TGTGCCAGCGAACTAGGGCTAGCGGGAGTATACGAGCAGTACTTC,CASELGLAGVYEQYF
TRBV11-3,.,TRBJ1-1,.,TGTGCCAGCAGCTCTGAGGGCTACACTGAAGCTTTCTTT,CASSSEGYTEAFF
TRBV15,.,TRBJ2-7,few,TGTGCCACCAGCACCCAGGGCTACGAGCAGTACTTC,CATSTQGYEQYF
TRBV7-9,.,TRBJ2-7,.,TGTGCCAGCAGCCGAAGCCTGACAGGAGCCTACGAGCAGTACTTC,CASSRSLTGAYEQYF
TRBV27,TRBD2,TRBJ2-1,.,TGTGCCAGCACGGGACTAGCGGTCTACAATGAGCAGTTCTTC,CASTGLAVYNEQFF
TRBV9,TRBD1,TRBJ2-7,.,TGTGCCAGCAGCCCGCGGACAGGGTTCTCCTACGAGCAGTACTTC,CASSPRTGFSYEQYF
TRBV6-5,.,TRBJ1-3,once,TGTGCCAGCAGTTACAGGGGTTACGGAAACACCATATATTTT,CASSYRGYGNTIYF
TRBV18,TRBD1,TRBJ2-1,.,TGTGCCAGCTCACCACCCTTTAAGGGACAGGACAATGAGCAGTTCTTC,CASSPPFKGQDNEQFF
TRBV28,.,TRBJ2-3,.,TGTGCCAGCAGTTCCCCTCCCCAACAGGGAGGGGTGTATTTT,CASSSPPQQGGVYF
TRBV7-8,TRBD2,TRBJ2-2,once,TGTGCCAGCAGCTCGACTCTCAGACTAGCGTATATCCCGAACACCGGGGAGCTGTTTTTT,CASSSTLRLAYIPNTGELFF
TRBV5-1,TRBD2,TRBJ2-1,.,TGCGCCAGCAGCTTGGGACTCGGTCTAGCGGGAGTGTACAATGAGCAGTTCTTC,CASSLGLGLAGVYNEQFF
TRBV5-4,TRBD2,TRBJ2-2,.,TGTGCCAGCAGCTTCGCAACCGTTCTAGCGGGAGGGCCCTCTGGGGAGCTGTTTTTT,CASSFATVLAGGPSGELFF
TRBV7-2,.,TRBJ2-7,.,TGTGCCAGCAGATCTAGCGTTCTAACCTACGAGCAGTACTTC,CASRSSVLTYEQYF
TRBV7-9,.,TRBJ1-5,.,TGTGCCAGCAGCTCGACGACAGTCCCCGGGGGGCCCCAGCATTTT,CASSSTTVPGGPQHF
TRBV18,.,TRBJ2-2,.,TGTGCCAGCTCTATTTCCACCGGGGAGCTGTTTTTT,CASSISTGELFF
TRBV7-2,.,TRBJ2-4,.,TGTGCCAGCAGCTTAGCTACTCGTTCCAAAAACATTCAGTACTTC,CASSLATRSKNIQYF
TRBV6-4,TRBD1,TRBJ2-1,.,TGTGCCAGCAGTCCCGGGACAGGGATCTCCTACAATGAGCAGTTCTTC,CASSPGTGISYNEQFF
TRBV28,.,TRBJ1-3,.,TGTGCCAGCAGTTTGTATTCACAGATTAACTCTGGAAACACCATATATTTT,CASSLYSQINSGNTIYF
TRBV10-3,.,TRBJ2-7,.,TGTGCCATCAGTGGCGGTGGGTACGAGCAGTACTTC,CAISGGGYEQYF
TRBV28,TRBD2,TRBJ2-3,.,TGTGCCAGCAAACCCTACGGGACTAGCGGGAGATATACGCAGTATTTT,CASKPYGTSGRYTQYF
TRBV9,TRBD2,TRBJ2-7,.,TGTGCCAGCAGCGTAGGGACTAGCGGTGGAAACGAGCAGTACTTC,CASSVGTSGGNEQYF
TRBV27,TRBD1,TRBJ1-5,.,TGTGCCAGCAGTTTGCTGGGGACAGTTAGCAATCAGCCCCAGCATTTT,CASSLLGTVSNQPQHF
TRBV29-1,TRBD1,TRBJ1-1,few,TGCAGCATTTCCGGGGACAGCATGAAAGCTTTCTTT,CSISGDSMKAFF
TRBV27,TRBD2,TRBJ2-5,.,TGTGCCTCACGACTAGCGGGGAAAGAGACCCAGTACTTC,CASRLAGKETQYF
TRBV29-1,.,TRBJ2-7,few,TGCAGCGTTGCCCGCGGGGACGGGATGATCTACGAGCAGTACTTC,CSVARGDGMIYEQYF
TRBV4-1,.,TRBJ1-3,.,TGCGCCAGCAGCCAAGAGGCCTTGGTCCAGGGCGCGAGCTCTGGAAACACCATATATTTT,CASSQEALVQGASSGNTIYF
TRBV5-1,TRBD2,TRBJ2-2,.,TGCGCCAGCAGCCCCGGGACTAGAGGGACCGGGGAGCTGTTTTTT,CASSPGTRGTGELFF
TRBV6-5,.,TRBJ2-7,.,TGTGCCACCGAACAGGGCACCTACGAGCAGTACTTC,CATEQGTYEQYF
TRBV4-1,.,TRBJ2-6,.,TGCGCCAGCAGCCATCAAGCAGGGGCTGGGGCCAACGTCCTGACTTTC,CASSHQAGAGANVLTF
TRBV4-1,TRBD1,TRBJ1-5,.,TGCGCCAGCAGCCAGTACATTAAGGGACAGTCCAATCAGCCCCAGCATTTT,CASSQYIKGQSNQPQHF
TRBV7-9,.,TRBJ1-3,.,TGTGCCAGCAGCCCTTCTGGAAACACCATATATTTT,CASSPSGNTIYF